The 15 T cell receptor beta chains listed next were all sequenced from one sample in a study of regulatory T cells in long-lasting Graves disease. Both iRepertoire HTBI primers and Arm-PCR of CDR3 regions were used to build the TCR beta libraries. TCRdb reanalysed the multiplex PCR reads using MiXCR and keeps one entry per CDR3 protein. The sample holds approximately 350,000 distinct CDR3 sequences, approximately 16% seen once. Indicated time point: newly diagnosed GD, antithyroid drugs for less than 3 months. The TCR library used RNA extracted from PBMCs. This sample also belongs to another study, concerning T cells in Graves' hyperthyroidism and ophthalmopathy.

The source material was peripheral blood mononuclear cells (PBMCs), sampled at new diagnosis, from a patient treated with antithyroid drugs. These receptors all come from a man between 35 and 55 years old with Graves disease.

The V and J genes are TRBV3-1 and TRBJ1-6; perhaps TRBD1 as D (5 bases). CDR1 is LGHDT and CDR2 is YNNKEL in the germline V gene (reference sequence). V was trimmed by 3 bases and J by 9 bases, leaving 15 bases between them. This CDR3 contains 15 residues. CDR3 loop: CASSHPRGNLSPLHF. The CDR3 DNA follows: TGTGCCAGCAGCCACCCTCGGGGGAACCTTTCACCCCTCCACTTT.

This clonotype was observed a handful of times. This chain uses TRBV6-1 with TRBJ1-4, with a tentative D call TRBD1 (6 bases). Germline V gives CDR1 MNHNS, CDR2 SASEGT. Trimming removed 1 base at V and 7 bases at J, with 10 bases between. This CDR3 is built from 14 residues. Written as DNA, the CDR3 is TGTGCCAGCAGTGAAGAGGGGGGTTCTGAAAAACTGTTTTTT. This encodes CASSEEGGSEKLFF.

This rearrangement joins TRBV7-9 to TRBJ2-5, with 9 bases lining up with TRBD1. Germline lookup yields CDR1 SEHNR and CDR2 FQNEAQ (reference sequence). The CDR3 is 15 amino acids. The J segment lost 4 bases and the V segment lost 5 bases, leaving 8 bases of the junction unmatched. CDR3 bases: TGTGCCAGCAGCGTGGGACAGGGAAGGGGAGAGACCCAGTACTTC. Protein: CASSVGQGRGETQYF. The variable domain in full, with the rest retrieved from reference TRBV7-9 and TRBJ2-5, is DTGVSQNPRHKITKRGQNVTFRCDPISEHNRLYWYRQTLGQGPEFLTYFQNEAQLEKSRLLSDRFSAERPKGSFSTLEIQRTEQGDSAMYLCASSVGQGRGETQYFGPGTRLLVL.

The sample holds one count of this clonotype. As DNA, the CDR3 is TGTGCCAGCACCAGGGGGGGCTCCTATAATTCACCCCTCCACTTT. It is translated as CASTRGGSYNSPLHF. This chain uses TRBV12-3 or TRBV12-4 with TRBJ1-6; 7 nucleotides align to TRBD1. There are 15 residues in the CDR3. V gave up 7 bases and J gave up 0 bases; unmatched junction bases: 3.

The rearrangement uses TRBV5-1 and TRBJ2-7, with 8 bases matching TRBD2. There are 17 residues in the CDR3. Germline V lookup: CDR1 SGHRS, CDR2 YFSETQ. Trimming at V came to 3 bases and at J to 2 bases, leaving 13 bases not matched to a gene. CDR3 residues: CASSSGTSSDPTYEQYF. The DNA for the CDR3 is TGCGCCAGCAGCTCTGGGACTAGTTCGGACCCAACCTACGAGCAGTACTTC.

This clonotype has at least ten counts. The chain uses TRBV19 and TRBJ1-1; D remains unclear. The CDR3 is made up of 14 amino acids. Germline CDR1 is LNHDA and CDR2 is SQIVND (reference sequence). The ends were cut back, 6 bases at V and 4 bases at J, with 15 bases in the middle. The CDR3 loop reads CASRQGRTLTEAFF. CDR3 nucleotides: TGTGCCAGTAGGCAAGGGAGAACTCTCACTGAAGCTTTCTTT. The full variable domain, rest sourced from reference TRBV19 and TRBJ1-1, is DGGITQSPKYLFRKEGQNVTLSCEQNLNHDAMYWYRQDPGQGLRLIYYSQIVNDFQKGDIAEGYSVSREKKESFPLTVTSAQKNPTAFYLCASRQGRTLTEAFFGQGTRLTVV.

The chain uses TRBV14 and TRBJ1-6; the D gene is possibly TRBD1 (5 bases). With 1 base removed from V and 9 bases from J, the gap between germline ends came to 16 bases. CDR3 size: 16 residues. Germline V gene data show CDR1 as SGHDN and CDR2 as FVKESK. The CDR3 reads CASSQGGRGGISPLHF. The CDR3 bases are TGTGCCAGCAGCCAAGGAGGGCGTGGGGGGATTTCACCCCTCCACTTT.

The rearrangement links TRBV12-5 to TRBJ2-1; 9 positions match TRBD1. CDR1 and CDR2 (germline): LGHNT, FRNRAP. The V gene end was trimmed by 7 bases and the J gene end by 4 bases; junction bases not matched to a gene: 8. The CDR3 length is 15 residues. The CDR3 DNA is TGTGCTAGTGACATCGAGGGACAGGGTTACAATGAGCAGTTCTTC. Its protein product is CASDIEGQGYNEQFF. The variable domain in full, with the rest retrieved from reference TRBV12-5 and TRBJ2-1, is DARVTQTPRHKVTEMGQEVTMRCQPILGHNTVFWYRQTMMQGLELLAYFRNRAPLDDSGMPKDRFSAEMPDATLATLKIQPSEPRDSAVYFCASDIEGQGYNEQFFGPGTRLTVL.

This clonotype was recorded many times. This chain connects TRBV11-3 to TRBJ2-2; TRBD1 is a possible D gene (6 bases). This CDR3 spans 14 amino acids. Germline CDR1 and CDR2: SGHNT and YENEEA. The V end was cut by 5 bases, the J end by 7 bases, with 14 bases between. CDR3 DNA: TGTGCCAGCAGCACCGGGACAACCGGCGGGGAGCTGTTTTTT. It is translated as CASSTGTTGGELFF.

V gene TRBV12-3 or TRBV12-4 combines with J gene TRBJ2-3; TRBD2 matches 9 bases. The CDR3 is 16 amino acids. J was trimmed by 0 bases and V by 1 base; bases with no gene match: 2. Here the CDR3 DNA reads TGTGCCAGCAGTTTAGGGCGGGGGGGAAGCACAGATACGCAGTATTTT. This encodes CASSLGRGGSTDTQYF.

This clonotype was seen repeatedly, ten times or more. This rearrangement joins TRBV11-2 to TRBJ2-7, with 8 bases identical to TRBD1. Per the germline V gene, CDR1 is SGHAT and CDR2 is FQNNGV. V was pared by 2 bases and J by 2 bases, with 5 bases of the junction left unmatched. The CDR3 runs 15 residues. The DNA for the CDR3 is TGTGCCAGCAGCTTATTCTTACAGGGGGCCTACGAGCAGTACTTC. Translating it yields CASSLFLQGAYEQYF.

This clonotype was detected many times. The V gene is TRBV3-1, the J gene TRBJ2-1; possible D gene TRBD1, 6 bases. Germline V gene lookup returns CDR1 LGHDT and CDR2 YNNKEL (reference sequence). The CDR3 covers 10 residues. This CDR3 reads CALGAYEQFF. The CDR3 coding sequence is TGTGCTCTGGGGGCGTATGAGCAGTTCTTC.

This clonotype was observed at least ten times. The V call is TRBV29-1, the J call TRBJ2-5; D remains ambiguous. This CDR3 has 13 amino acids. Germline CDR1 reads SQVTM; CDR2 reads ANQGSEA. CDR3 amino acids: CSHPGRLSETQYF. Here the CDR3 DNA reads TGCAGTCATCCAGGCAGGTTAAGTGAGACCCAGTACTTC.

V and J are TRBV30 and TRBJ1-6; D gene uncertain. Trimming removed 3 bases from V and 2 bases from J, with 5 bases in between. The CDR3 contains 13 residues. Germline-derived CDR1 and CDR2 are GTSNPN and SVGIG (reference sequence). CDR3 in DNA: TGTGCCTGGAGACAGACCTATAATTCACCCCTCCACTTT. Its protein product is CAWRQTYNSPLHF.

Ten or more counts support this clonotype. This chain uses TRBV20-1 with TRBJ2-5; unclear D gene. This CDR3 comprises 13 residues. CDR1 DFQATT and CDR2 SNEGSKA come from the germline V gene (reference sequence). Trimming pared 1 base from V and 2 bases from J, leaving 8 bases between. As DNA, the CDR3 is TGCAGTGCTAGAGCGCAGCAACAAGAGACCCAGTACTTC. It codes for CSARAQQQETQYF.